This T cell receptor beta chain was captured by sequencing in a study of beta chain features in type 1 diabetes. Study results and limitations: Moderate but significant shortening of TCRB CDR3s was recorded in all four CD4+ subsets from Type 1 diabetes patients.

This CDR3 is 13 amino acids long. The ends lost 8 bases at V and 4 bases at J; junction bases unmatched: 6. The germline V gene encodes CDR1 LGHNT and CDR2 FRNRAP. Turning to this clone: Its antigen is not known.

Investigators reverse transcribed all isolated RNA, so they sequenced expressed TCRB transcripts. Produced via immunoSEQ multiplex PCR; TCRdb's table is partial and in-frame only. The sample lists under 250,000 clones; approximately 15% were seen once. This sequence originates from a man aged 30-40 years with type 1 diabetes. Sequencing used naive CD4+ T cells from blood. This sequence joins TRBV12-5 and TRBJ2-3; 7 bases match TRBD1. The CDR3, as DNA: TGTGCTAGTAGTCGGGACAGCCCAGATACGCAGTATTTT. Residues: CASSRDSPDTQYF.